This T cell receptor (beta chain) derives from a study of molecular identifiers for immune sequencing clone quantification. Germline V gene data show CDR1 as MNHEY and CDR2 as SVGAGI. The V end lost 1 base, the J end lost 4 bases, and 13 bases lay between the germline ends. CDR3 length equals 15 residues. Bulk TCR library preparation followed previously described methods with listed TCR primers. A single record per CDR3 protein comes from TCRdb applying MiXCR to the PCR reads. Of over 300,000 distinct CDR3 sequences in the sample, roughly 23% are singletons; the top ten hold about 0.7%. RNA fractions of 10%, 30% or 50% and roughly 19,000 to 1,000,000 sorted cells were the source of naive CD8 libraries.

This receptor was identified in a human donor in good health. Some libraries in this study had Jurkat cell RNA spiked in. The sequencing input was naive CD8+ T cells from blood, with Jurkat cell RNA spiked in. This sample's subset: FACS-sorted CD8+CD4-CCR7+CD45RA+ naive T cells. This chain joins TRBV6-5 and TRBJ1-2; maybe TRBD1 (5 bases). In DNA, the CDR3 is TGTGCCAGCAGTTACTGGGACGGAGGACCCTATGGCTACACCTTC. Translation: CASSYWDGGPYGYTF.